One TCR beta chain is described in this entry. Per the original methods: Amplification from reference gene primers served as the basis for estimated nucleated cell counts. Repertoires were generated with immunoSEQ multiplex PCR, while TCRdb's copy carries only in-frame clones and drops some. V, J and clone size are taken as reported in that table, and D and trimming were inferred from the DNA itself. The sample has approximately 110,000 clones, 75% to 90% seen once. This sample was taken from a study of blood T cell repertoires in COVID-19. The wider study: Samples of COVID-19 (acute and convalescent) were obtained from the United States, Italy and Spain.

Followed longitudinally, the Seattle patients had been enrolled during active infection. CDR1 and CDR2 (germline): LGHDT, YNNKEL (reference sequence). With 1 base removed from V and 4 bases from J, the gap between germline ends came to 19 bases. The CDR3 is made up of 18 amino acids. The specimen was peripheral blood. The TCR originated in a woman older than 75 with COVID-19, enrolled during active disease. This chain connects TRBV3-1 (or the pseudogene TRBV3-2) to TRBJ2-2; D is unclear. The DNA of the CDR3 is TGTGCCAGCAGCCAAGGGTGGTTGTTGAGATCTGGCACCGGGGAGCTGTTTTTT. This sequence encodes CASSQGWLLRSGTGELFF.